This TCR beta chain was obtained from a study of CXCR3-negative and CXCR3-positive naive CD8 T cells. In the case of this clonotype: Its antigen is as yet unknown.

The method, 5' RACE with UMI labels, was used to prepare the TRB cDNA libraries. TCRdb re-called the 5' RACE reads; every CDR3 protein appears as one record, without DNA. The table gives approximately 130,000 distinct CDR3 sequences; the top ten clones make up 0.4% to 0.5% of it. This CDR3 spans 12 amino acids. General study points: CXCR3-positive naive cells had TRB CDR3s that were more hydrophobic than CXCR3-negative naive cells had. Naive cells used TRBV-TRBJ genes in much the same way whether CXCR3-negative or CXCR3-positive; memory cells did not. Diversity in memory CD8+ cells fell much lower than the comparably high levels seen in both naive subsets.

The chain carries TRBV12-3 or TRBV12-4 and TRBJ2-2. The clonotype was recovered from a human donor in good health. Some clones in this sample may be carry-over from other donors' samples. Sequenced material: naive CXCR3+ CD8+ T cells from blood. Subset meaning: CD45RO-CCR7+CD27+CD95- naive CD8+ T cells expressing CXCR3 (TNR3+). CDR3 in amino acids: CASGLLSGELFF.